These 15 T cell receptor beta chains share one sample of origin, sequenced in a study of CD8 T cells in ankylosing spondylitis. MiXCR was run by TCRdb on the 5' RACE reads, yielding one entry per CDR3 protein. The repertoire holds approximately 250,000 distinct CDR3 sequences, roughly 32% seen once, with around 4.4% in the top ten. Sequencing used blood, either unsorted or a sorted T cell fraction (not recorded which). The receptors derive from a male donor with ankylosing spondylitis or in good health (not recorded which).

A few counts support this clonotype. The rearrangement joins TRBV12-3 or TRBV12-4 to TRBJ1-5; TRBD1 might be the D (5 bases). Trimming stripped 5 bases from V and 6 bases from J, with 14 bases between. This CDR3 spans 14 amino acids. CDR3 coding DNA: TGTGCCAGCAGTACCCAGGGAATCGGTCAGCCCCAGCATTTT. It codes for CASSTQGIGQPQHF.

This clonotype was counted only a few times. This chain joins TRBV20-1 and TRBJ2-5; D call uncertain. CDR1 DFQATT and CDR2 SNEGSKA come from the germline V gene (reference sequence). The CDR3 loop spans 13 amino acids. V was cut by 2 bases and J by 0 bases, with 7 bases left in between. DNA of the CDR3: TGCAGTGCTAGACCGAGGTACCAAGAGACCCAGTACTTC. Translation gives CSARPRYQETQYF.

V gene TRBV12-3 or TRBV12-4 combines with J gene TRBJ2-1; D unresolved. CDR3 size: 12 residues. V shed 7 bases and J shed 6 bases, with 10 bases lying between them. The CDR3 nucleotides are TGTGCCAGCACCCGGGCACCCAATGAGCAGTTCTTC. This gives the protein CASTRAPNEQFF.

This clonotype was recorded a few times. The chain carries TRBV29-1 and TRBJ2-2; TRBD2 agrees at 8 bases. CDR1 SQVTM and CDR2 ANQGSEA come from the germline V gene. V shed 0 bases, J shed 5 bases, and the junction held 2 bases outside the gene matches. The CDR3 totals 14 residues. Here the CDR3 reads CSVEDRGGTGELFF. CDR3 DNA sequence: TGCAGCGTTGAAGATCGCGGGGGGACCGGGGAGCTGTTTTTT.

The chain couples TRBV10-3 to TRBJ2-5; TRBD2 matches 11 bases. V was clipped by 0 bases and J by 4 bases; unmatched bases: 4. The CDR3 is made up of 16 amino acids. Looked up from germline, CDR1 is ENHRY and CDR2 is SYGVKD. The CDR3 region is CAISESRLAGGETQYF. The CDR3 DNA sequence: TGTGCCATCAGTGAGTCGAGGCTAGCGGGGGGAGAGACCCAGTACTTC.

This clonotype was recorded many times. The rearrangement uses TRBV20-1 and TRBJ2-7; TRBD1 matches at 8 bases. After removal of 6 bases from V and 7 bases from J, the junction contained 17 bases not matched to a gene. Germline lookup yields CDR1 DFQATT and CDR2 SNEGSKA (reference sequence). The CDR3 length is 15 residues. CDR3 DNA: TGCAGTGCAAACTACCGGGACAGGTCTTTGGGGGAGCAGTACTTC. Translating it yields CSANYRDRSLGEQYF.

This clonotype has a handful of counts. The chain combines TRBV6-1 with TRBJ1-1; TRBD1 is a possible D gene (6 bases). The CDR3 runs 15 residues. Germline V gives CDR1 MNHNS, CDR2 SASEGT. V lost 6 bases and J lost 3, with 17 bases in between. The DNA of the CDR3 is TGTGCCAGCAGCCGACCCCGGGGGGCGGACACTGAAGCTTTCTTT. Its protein is CASSRPRGADTEAFF.

V is TRBV24-1 and J is TRBJ1-2; 10 bases are shared with TRBD1. CDR3 length: 14 residues. Germline V CDR1 and CDR2: KGHDR, SFDVKD. J lost 2 bases, V lost 10 bases, and 6 bases had no gene match. The CDR3 bases are TGTGCCACTCCGGAGGGACAGGGGAACTATGGCTACACCTTC. The encoded protein is CATPEGQGNYGYTF.

The chain couples TRBV7-6 to TRBJ2-7; D is perhaps TRBD1 (6 bases). The V gene's germline CDR1 is SGHVS and CDR2 FNYEAQ. Trimming cost V 5 bases and J 0 bases, with 17 bases left between them. The CDR3 sequence is 16 residues long. CDR3: CASSPGPGDNSYEQYF. CDR3 nucleotides: TGTGCCAGCAGCCCCGGGCCCGGGGACAACTCCTACGAGCAGTACTTC.

This clonotype showed up many times. The CDR3 DNA is TGTGCCAGCAGTTACTCGGTCGGCACTTTCATGAACACTGAAGCTTTCTTT. It encodes CASSYSVGTFMNTEAFF. V and J are TRBV6-5 and TRBJ1-1, with D uncertain. Trimming left V 0 bases short and J 0 bases short, with 14 bases between. The CDR3 has 17 residues. CDR1 and CDR2 from the germline V gene are MNHEY and SVGAGI.

This clonotype has only a few counts. This chain links TRBV11-2 with TRBJ2-2, with D unresolved. Trimming removed 3 bases from V and 6 bases from J, with 8 bases in between. Germline V CDR1 and CDR2: SGHAT, FQNNGV. This CDR3 has 13 amino acids. This chain's CDR3 is CASSFSQAGELFF. Here the CDR3 DNA reads TGTGCCAGCAGCTTTTCCCAGGCCGGGGAGCTGTTTTTT.

The genes are TRBV20-1 and TRBJ2-7; 9 bases line up with TRBD1. The CDR3 has 15 residues. The germline gives CDR1 DFQATT, CDR2 SNEGSKA (reference sequence). Losses at the gene ends were 6 bases for V and 3 bases for J; bases not matched to a gene: 12. The CDR3 is CSAPPPDRGLYEQYF. The DNA for the CDR3 is TGCAGTGCACCTCCTCCGGACAGGGGACTCTACGAGCAGTACTTC.

In its sample, this clonotype was seen a few times. The gene calls are TRBV27 and TRBJ2-7; D could derive from TRBD1 or TRBD2 (6 bases each). V dropped 8 bases and J dropped 6 bases, with 20 bases sitting between them. The CDR3 extends over 14 amino acids. CDR1 and CDR2 from the germline V gene are MNHEY and SMNVEV (reference sequence). CDR3 protein: CASAIGGPPLEQYF. Here the CDR3 DNA reads TGTGCCAGCGCTATCGGGGGCCCCCCACTCGAGCAGTACTTC.

The V gene is TRBV7-2, the J gene TRBJ2-5, with 10 bases fitting TRBD2. Trimming at V came to 1 base and at J to 5 bases, leaving 10 bases not matched to a gene. In germline, CDR1 is SGHTA, CDR2 FQGNSA. This CDR3 has 17 amino acids. CDR3 DNA sequence: TGTGCCAGCAGCTTAGTCGCTAGCGGGGGTTATGCGGAGACCCAGTACTTC. Protein: CASSLVASGGYAETQYF. The full variable domain, in which reference TRBV7-2 and TRBJ2-5 provide the parts outside the CDR3, is GAGVSQSPSNKVTEKGKDVELRCDPISGHTALYWYRQSLGQGLEFLIYFQGNSAPDKSGLPSDRFSAERTGGSVSTLTIQRTQQEDSAVYLCASSLVASGGYAETQYFGPGTRLLVL.

Remarks on this clonotype: A junction boundary mismatches the germline segment, possibly from a read error. The CDR3 DNA follows: TGCTGTGCTAGAGCTAGCGGGGGGAACACCGGGGAGCTGTTTTTT. Its protein is CCARASGGNTGELFF. V gene TRBV20-1 combines with J gene TRBJ2-2, with 10 bases aligning to TRBD2. CDR3 length equals 15 residues. From germline, CDR1 is DFQATT and CDR2 SNEGSKA (reference sequence).